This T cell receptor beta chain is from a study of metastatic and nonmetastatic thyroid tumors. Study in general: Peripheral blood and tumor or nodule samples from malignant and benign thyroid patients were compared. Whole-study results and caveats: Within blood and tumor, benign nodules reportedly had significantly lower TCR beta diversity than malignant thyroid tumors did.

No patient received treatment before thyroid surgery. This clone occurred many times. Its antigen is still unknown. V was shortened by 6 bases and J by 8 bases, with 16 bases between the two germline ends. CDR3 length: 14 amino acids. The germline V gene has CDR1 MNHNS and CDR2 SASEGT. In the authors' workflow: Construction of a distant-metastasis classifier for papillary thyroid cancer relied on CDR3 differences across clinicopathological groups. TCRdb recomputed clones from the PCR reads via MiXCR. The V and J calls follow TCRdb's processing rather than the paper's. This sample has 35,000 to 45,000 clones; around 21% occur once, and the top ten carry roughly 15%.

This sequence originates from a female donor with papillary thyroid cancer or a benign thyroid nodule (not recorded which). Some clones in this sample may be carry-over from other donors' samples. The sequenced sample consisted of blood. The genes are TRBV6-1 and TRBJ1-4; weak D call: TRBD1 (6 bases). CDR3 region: CASSQGGIAEKLFF. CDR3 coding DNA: TGTGCCAGCAGCCAAGGGGGGATAGCGGAAAAACTGTTTTTT.